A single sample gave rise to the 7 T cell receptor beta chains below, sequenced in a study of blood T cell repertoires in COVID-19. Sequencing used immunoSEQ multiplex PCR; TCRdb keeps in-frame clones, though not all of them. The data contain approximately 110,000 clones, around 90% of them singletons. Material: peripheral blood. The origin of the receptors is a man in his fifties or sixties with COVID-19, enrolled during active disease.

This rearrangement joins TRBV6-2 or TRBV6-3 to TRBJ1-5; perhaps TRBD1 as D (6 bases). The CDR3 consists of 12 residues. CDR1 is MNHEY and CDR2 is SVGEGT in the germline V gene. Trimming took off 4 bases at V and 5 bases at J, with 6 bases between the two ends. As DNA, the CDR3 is TGTGCCAGCAGTTCAGGGGATCAGCCCCAGCATTTT. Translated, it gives CASSSGDQPQHF.

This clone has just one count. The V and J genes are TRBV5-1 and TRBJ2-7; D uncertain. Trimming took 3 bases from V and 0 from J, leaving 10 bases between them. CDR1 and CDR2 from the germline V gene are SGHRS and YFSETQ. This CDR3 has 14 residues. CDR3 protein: CASSSSALSYEQYF. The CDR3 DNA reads TGCGCCAGCAGCTCGAGCGCGCTCTCCTACGAGCAGTACTTC. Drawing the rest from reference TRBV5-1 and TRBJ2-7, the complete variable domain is KAGVTQTPRYLIKTRGQQVTLSCSPISGHRSVSWYQQTPGQGLQFLFEYFSETQRNKGNFPGRFSGRQFSNSRSEMNVSTLELGDSALYLCASSSSALSYEQYFGPGTRLTVT.

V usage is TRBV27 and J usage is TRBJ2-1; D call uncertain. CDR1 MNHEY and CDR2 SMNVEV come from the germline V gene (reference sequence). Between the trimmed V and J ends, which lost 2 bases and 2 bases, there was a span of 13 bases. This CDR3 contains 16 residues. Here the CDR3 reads CASSLQAPSPYNEQFF. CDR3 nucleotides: TGTGCCAGCAGTTTACAAGCCCCGAGCCCCTACAATGAGCAGTTCTTC.

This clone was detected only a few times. CDR3 sequence (DNA): TGTGCCAGCAGATTGACGGGACAGACGAACTATGGCTACACCTTC. Its protein is CASRLTGQTNYGYTF. The chain couples TRBV6-5 to TRBJ1-2, with TRBD1 matching over 7 bases. The germline CDR1 and CDR2 sequences are MNHEY and SVGAGI. This CDR3 has 15 amino acids. Trimming removed 6 bases from V and 2 bases from J; junction bases left unmatched: 9.

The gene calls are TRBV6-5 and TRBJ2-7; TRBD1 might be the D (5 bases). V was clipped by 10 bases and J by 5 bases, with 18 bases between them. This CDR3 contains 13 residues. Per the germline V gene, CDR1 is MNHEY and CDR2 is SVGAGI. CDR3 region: CATVGRVRNEQYF. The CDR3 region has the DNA TGTGCCACGGTGGGCAGGGTTCGTAACGAGCAGTACTTC.

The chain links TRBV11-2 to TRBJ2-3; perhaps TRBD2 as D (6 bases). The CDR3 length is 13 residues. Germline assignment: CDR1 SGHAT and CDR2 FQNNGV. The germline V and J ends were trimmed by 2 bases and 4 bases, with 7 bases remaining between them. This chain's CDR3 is CASSLRESDTQYF. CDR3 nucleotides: TGTGCCAGCAGCTTACGGGAGTCAGATACGCAGTATTTT.

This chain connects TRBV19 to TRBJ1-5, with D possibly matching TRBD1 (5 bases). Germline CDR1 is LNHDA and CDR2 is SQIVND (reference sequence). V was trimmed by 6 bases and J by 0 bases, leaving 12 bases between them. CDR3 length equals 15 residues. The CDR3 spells CASSLRGTSNQPQHF. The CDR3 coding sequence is TGTGCCAGTAGCCTTCGGGGGACTAGCAATCAGCCCCAGCATTTT. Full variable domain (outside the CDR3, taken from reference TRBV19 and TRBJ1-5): DGGITQSPKYLFRKEGQNVTLSCEQNLNHDAMYWYRQDPGQGLRLIYYSQIVNDFQKGDIAEGYSVSREKKESFPLTVTSAQKNPTAFYLCASSLRGTSNQPQHFGDGTRLSIL.